This T cell receptor (delta chain) was identified in a study of gamma-delta T cells after stem cell transplantation. The germline V and J ends were trimmed by 0 bases and 0 bases, with 23 bases remaining between them. The CDR3 covers 22 residues. Germline V gene data show CDR1 as GEAIGNYY and CDR2 as EKD. By its share, this clone is medium-sized. TCRdb reprocessed the RT-PCR reads through CATT. The sample contains thousands of delta-chain clones, about 14% of which appear only once. The rearrangement uses TRDV2 and TRDJ3; D may be TRDD3 (6 bases). The sample comprised gamma-delta T cells. The TCR originated in a human donor. It is not recorded whose cells these are; they may come from a transplant donor. The CDR3, as DNA: TGTGCCTGTGACACCTTAGGGCCGGGGGAGCCAACCGCCTCCTGGGACACCCGACAGATGTTTTTC. This sequence encodes CACDTLGPGEPTASWDTRQMFF.